The clone carrying this T cell receptor beta chain was detected only a few times. Antigen unknown. Germline V gene lookup returns CDR1 LGHNA and CDR2 YNFKEQ. Trimming pared 1 base from V and 0 bases from J, leaving 9 bases between. CDR3 length: 16 residues. This sample is drawn from a study of T-cell memory formation after mild COVID-19. Study background: Each donor largely had its own TCR clusters. The study's findings and limits: That cross-reactive memory joined was suggested by some responding clones appearing in pre-infection memory. Later expanders leaned CD4+, whereas day 15 to 85 contracting clones were balanced CD4/CD8.

TCRdb re-analysed the 5' RACE reads in MiXCR, keeping a single row per CDR3 protein. The sample lists about 210,000 distinct CDR3 sequences; around 25% were seen once. The specimen sequenced was PBMCs or a T cell subset sorted from them (not recorded which). The chain couples TRBV4-2 to TRBJ2-2; unclear D gene. The sequence was collected from an adult woman who had mild COVID-19 (a few samples of this study predate the infection). Cell type and time point are not known. The CDR3 sequence: CASSQVVPPNTGELFF. The CDR3 nucleotides are TGTGCCAGCAGCCAAGTGGTTCCCCCGAACACCGGGGAGCTGTTTTTT.